The T cell receptor beta chain under discussion was sequenced for a study of cytomegalovirus exposure and HLA in healthy donors. Looking at the study overall: Falling in the Caucasian-associated ancestry cluster were less than 85% of about 400 genotyped donors.

General study points: The authors later linked a missense DCLRE1C variant to TCR beta V- and J-gene trimming. CMV serostatus was the sole immune exposure information available. Per a later analysis, 18,000 or so TCR beta sequences showed association with HLA alleles at 0.05 false discovery rate.

On this clone itself: Its antigen is not known.

PCR was performed using 60 Vbeta and 13 Jbeta primers. Libraries were prepared by immunoSEQ multiplex PCR; TCRdb keeps only in-frame clonotypes and omits some of them. The table records roughly 110,000 clones, 70% of them present only once. CDR1 and CDR2 (germline): MNHEY, SVGAGI. The CDR3 has 15 residues. V lost 5 bases and J lost 9; bases outside the gene matches: 8. The V and J genes are TRBV6-5 and TRBJ2-1; 12 bases are a match to TRBD2. This receptor was obtained from a man aged 30 to 45 in good health and CMV-seropositive. Specimen: PBMCs. The CDR3 protein is CASSPTSGGGSEQFF. CDR3 bases: TGTGCCAGCAGTCCGACTAGCGGGGGAGGGAGTGAGCAGTTCTTC.